The sample holds many counts of the clone carrying this T cell receptor (beta chain). This sample is part of a study of T cells in Graves' hyperthyroidism and ophthalmopathy. What was amplified from RNA transcripts were TCR beta CDR3 regions. The HTBI primer set served for first-round RT-PCR of the TCR CDR3. TCRdb reanalysed the multiplex PCR reads using MiXCR and keeps one entry per CDR3 protein. This sample has hundreds of thousands of distinct CDR3 sequences; around 14% occur once, and the top ten carry 7.7%. Graves' hyperthyroidism qualified as stable when ophthalmopathy did not progress within 18 months. The length of the CDR3 is 15 residues. Trimming shortened V by 4 bases and J by 4 bases, and 13 bases separated the two germline ends. The germline CDR1 and CDR2 sequences are MDHEN and SYDVKM.

The origin of this receptor is a woman under 30 with Graves' hyperthyroidism. The chain is built from TRBV28 and TRBJ1-4; maybe TRBD1 (5 bases). The sequenced sample consisted of blood. The CDR3, as DNA: TGTGCCAGCAGTTCCTCAGGGTTGGGTAATGAAAAACTGTTTTTT. Protein: CASSSSGLGNEKLFF.